This T cell receptor beta chain stems from a study of identical twins. TCRdb itself ran the 5' RACE reads through MiXCR, one entry per CDR3 protein. The sample holds 500,000 to 550,000 distinct CDR3 sequences; approximately 20% are singletons and the top ten take around 0.47%. V was pared by 5 bases and J by 1 base, with 4 bases of the junction left unmatched. CDR3 length: 15 residues. This clonotype was counted only a few times. These records were also assigned to another study, of yellow fever vaccine responses in identical twins.

Sequenced: CD4+ T cells sorted from blood. The chain recombines TRBV12-3 or TRBV12-4 with TRBJ2-3, with 9 positions matching TRBD1. The origin of this receptor is a woman under 30 in good health. As DNA, the CDR3 is TGTGCCAGCAGTAGGGACAGGGATCGCACAGATACGCAGTATTTT. Translating it yields CASSRDRDRTDTQYF.